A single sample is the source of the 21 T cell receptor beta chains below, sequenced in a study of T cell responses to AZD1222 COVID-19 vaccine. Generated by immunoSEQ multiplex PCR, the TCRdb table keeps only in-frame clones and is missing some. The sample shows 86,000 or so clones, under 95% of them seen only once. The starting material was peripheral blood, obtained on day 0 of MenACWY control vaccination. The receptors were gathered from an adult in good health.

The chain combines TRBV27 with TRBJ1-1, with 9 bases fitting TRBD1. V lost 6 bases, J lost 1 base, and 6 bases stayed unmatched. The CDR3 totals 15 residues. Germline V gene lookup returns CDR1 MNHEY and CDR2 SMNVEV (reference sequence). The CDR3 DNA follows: TGTGCCAGCAGAGGGCCGACAGGGGGGAACACTGAAGCTTTCTTT. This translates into CASRGPTGGNTEAFF.

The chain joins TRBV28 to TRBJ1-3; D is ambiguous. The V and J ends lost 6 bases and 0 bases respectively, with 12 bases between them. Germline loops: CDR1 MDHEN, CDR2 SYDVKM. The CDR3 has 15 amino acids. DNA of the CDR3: TGTGCCAGCAGCACCTACCGGGGCTCTGGAAACACCATATATTTT. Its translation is CASSTYRGSGNTIYF.

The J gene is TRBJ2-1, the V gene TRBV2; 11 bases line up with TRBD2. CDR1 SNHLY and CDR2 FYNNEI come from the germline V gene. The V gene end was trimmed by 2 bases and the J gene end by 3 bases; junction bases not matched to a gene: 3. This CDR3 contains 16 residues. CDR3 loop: CASSERLAGGYNEQFF. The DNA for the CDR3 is TGTGCCAGCAGTGAAAGGCTAGCGGGGGGCTACAATGAGCAGTTCTTC.

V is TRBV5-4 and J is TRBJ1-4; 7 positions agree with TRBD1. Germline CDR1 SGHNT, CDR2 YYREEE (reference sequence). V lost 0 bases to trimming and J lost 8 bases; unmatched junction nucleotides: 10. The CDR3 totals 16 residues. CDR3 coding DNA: TGTGCCAGCAGCTTGGGGGGACAGACATCTTCAGAAAAACTGTTTTTT. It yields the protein CASSLGGQTSSEKLFF.

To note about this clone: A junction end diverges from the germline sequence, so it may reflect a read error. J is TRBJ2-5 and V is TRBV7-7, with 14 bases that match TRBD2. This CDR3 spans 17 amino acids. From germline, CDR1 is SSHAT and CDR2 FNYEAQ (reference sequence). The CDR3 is CASSRGLAGGNQETQYF. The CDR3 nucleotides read TGTGCTAGCAGCAGAGGACTAGCGGGAGGTAACCAAGAGACCCAGTACTTC.

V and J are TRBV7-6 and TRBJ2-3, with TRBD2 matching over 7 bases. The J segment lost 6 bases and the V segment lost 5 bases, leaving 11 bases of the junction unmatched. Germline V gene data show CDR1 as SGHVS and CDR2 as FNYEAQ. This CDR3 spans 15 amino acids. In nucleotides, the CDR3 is TGTGCCAGCAGCGTCAGCGGGATGCCCGGGGATACGCAGTATTTT. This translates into CASSVSGMPGDTQYF. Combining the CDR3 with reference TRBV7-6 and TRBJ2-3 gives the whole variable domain GAGVSQSPRYKVTKRGQDVALRCDPISGHVSLYWYRQALGQGPEFLTYFNYEAQQDKSGLPNDRFSAERPEGSISTLTIQRTEQRDSAMYRCASSVSGMPGDTQYFGPGTRLTVL.

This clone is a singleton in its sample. The CDR3: CASSTRQGPGNTIYF. In nucleotides, the CDR3 is TGTGCCAGTAGTACCCGACAGGGACCTGGAAACACCATATATTTT. The V and J genes are TRBV19 and TRBJ1-3; 7 positions match TRBD1. The CDR3 sequence is 15 residues long. V dropped 4 bases and J dropped 2; count of bases not matched to a gene: 5. The germline CDR1 and CDR2 sequences are LNHDA and SQIVND (reference sequence).

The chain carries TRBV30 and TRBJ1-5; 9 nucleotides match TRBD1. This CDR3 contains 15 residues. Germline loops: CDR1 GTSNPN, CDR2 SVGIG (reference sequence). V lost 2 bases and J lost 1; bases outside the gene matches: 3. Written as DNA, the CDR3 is TGTGCCTGGAGTAAAGACAGGGGGAGCAATCAGCCCCAGCATTTT. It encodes CAWSKDRGSNQPQHF.

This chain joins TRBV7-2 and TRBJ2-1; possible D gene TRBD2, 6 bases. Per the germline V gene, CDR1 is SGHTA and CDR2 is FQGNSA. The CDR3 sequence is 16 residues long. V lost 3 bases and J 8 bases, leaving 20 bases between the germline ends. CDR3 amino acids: CASSFAGTFPMDEQFF. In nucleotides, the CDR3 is TGTGCCAGCAGCTTCGCCGGGACTTTCCCTATGGATGAGCAGTTCTTC.

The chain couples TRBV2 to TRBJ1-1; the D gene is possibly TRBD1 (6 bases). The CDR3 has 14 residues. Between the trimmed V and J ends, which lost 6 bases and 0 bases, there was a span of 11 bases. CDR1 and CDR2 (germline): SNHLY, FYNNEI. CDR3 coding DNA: TGTGCCAGCAGGGACAGCACTATGAACACTGAAGCTTTCTTT. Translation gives CASRDSTMNTEAFF.

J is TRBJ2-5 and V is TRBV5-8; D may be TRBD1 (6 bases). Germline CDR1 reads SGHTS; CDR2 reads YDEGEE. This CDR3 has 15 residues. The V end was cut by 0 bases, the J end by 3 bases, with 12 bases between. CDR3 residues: CASSLGSNREETQYF. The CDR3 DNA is TGTGCCAGCAGCTTGGGGAGTAACAGGGAAGAGACCCAGTACTTC.

The CDR3 loop is CASSVGTGGQRSTDTQYF. CDR3 DNA sequence: TGTGCCAGCAGCGTAGGGACAGGGGGCCAACGAAGCACAGATACGCAGTATTTT. The chain combines TRBV9 with TRBJ2-3; the match to TRBD1 covers 11 bases. From germline, CDR1 is SGDLS and CDR2 YYNGEE. This CDR3 comprises 18 residues. V lost 0 bases to trimming and J lost 0 bases; unmatched junction nucleotides: 6.

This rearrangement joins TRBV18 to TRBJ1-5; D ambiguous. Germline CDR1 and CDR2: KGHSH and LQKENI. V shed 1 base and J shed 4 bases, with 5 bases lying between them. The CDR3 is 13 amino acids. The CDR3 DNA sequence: TGTGCCAGCTCACCACAGGAAAATCAGCCCCAGCATTTT. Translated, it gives CASSPQENQPQHF.

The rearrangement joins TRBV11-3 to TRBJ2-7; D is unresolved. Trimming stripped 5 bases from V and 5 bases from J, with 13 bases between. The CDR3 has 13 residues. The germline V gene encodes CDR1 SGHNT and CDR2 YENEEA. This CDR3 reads CASSRARGDEQYF. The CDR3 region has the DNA TGTGCCAGCAGCCGTGCCAGAGGAGACGAGCAGTACTTC.

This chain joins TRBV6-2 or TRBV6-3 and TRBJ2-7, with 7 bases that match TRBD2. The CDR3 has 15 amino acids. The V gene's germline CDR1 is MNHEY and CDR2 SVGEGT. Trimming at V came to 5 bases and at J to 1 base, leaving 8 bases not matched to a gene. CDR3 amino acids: CASSHLSGSSYEQYF. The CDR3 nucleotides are TGTGCCAGCAGTCACCTTAGCGGGTCTTCCTACGAGCAGTACTTC.

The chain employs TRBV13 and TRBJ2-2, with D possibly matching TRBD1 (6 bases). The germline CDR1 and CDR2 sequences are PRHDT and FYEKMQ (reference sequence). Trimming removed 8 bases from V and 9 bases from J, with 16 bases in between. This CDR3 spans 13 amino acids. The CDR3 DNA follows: TGTGCCAGCCACGACAGGCTAACTTGGGAGCTGTTTTTT. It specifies CASHDRLTWELFF.

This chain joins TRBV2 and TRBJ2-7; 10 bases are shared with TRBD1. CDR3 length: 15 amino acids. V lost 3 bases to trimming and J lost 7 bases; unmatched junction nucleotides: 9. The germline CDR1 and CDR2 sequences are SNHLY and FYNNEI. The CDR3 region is CASSDAGTGVWEQYF. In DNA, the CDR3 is TGTGCCAGCAGTGATGCTGGGACAGGGGTCTGGGAGCAGTACTTC.

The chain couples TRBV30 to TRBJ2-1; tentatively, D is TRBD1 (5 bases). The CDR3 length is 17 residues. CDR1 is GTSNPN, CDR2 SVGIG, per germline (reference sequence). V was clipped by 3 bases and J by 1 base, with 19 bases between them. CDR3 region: CAWSPGSVSISYNEQFF. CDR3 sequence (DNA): TGTGCCTGGAGCCCAGGGTCGGTATCGATTTCCTACAATGAGCAGTTCTTC.

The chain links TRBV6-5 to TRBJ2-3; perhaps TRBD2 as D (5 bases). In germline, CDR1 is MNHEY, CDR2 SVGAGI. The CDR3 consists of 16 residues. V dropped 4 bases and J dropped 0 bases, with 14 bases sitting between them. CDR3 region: CASSFLSASSTDTQYF. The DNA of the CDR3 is TGTGCCAGCAGTTTCCTTAGCGCCTCTAGCACAGATACGCAGTATTTT.

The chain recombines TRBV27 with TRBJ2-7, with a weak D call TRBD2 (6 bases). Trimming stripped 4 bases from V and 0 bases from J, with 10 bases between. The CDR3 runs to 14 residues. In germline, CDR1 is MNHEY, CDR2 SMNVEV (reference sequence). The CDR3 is CASSSKRASYEQYF. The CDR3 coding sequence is TGTGCCAGCAGTTCCAAGCGGGCCTCCTACGAGCAGTACTTC.

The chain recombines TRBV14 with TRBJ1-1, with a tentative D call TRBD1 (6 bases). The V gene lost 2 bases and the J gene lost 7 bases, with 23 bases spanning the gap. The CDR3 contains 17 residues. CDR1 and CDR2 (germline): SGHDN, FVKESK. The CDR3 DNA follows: TGTGCCAGCAGCCAATTCCAGGGGTCGGTCCTTTTCAGTGAAGCTTTCTTT. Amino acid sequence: CASSQFQGSVLFSEAFF.